Included here is one T cell receptor beta chain sequence, with context. What it binds is not known. The sample belongs to a study of beta chain features in type 1 diabetes. General study points: In every one of the four CD4+ subsets, TCRB CDR3s were moderately but significantly shorter in Type 1 diabetes patients.

Isolated RNA was reverse transcribed in full, so expressed TCRB transcripts were sequenced. Sequencing was performed with immunoSEQ multiplex PCR; in TCRdb, only in-frame clones are kept and a portion is missing. Of some 660,000 clones in the sample, more than 13% were seen once. The CDR3 has 17 amino acids. Trimming left V 4 bases short and J 3 bases short, with 18 bases between. Per germline, CDR1 SEHNR and CDR2 FQNEAQ (reference sequence). This sequence joins TRBV7-9 and TRBJ1-4; a possible D gene is TRBD1 (5 bases). This TCR was sampled from a man between 18 and 29 years old with type 1 diabetes. The sample taken for sequencing was naive CD4+ T cells from blood. CDR3: CASSSNRLSRANEKLFF. The CDR3 DNA is TGTGCCAGCAGCTCTAACAGGTTATCTCGTGCTAATGAAAAACTGTTTTTT.